This T cell receptor beta chain was documented in a study of T cells after somatic rescue of genetic block. Sequencing used immunoSEQ multiplex PCR; TCRdb keeps in-frame clones, though not all of them. The sample includes around 70,000 clones, around 93% of them seen just once. Trimming cost V 0 bases and J 2 bases, with 11 bases left between them. This CDR3 has 16 residues. Germline-derived CDR1 and CDR2 are MGHRA and YSYEKL. Source material: peripheral blood mononuclear cells (PBMCs). This sequence was found in a man in his forties or fifties. V usage is TRBV4-1 and J usage is TRBJ2-1; TRBD2 might be the D (6 bases). In DNA, the CDR3 is TGCGCCAGCAGCCAAGATCCCGCGGGGACCTACAATGAGCAGTTCTTC. Its protein is CASSQDPAGTYNEQFF.